This T cell receptor beta chain is from a study of shared clonotypes between healthy human individuals. Background on the study: Aged between 18 and 49, the donors were two women and three men.

Germline assignment: CDR1 SGHNT and CDR2 YYREEE (reference sequence). Germline trimming cut 2 bases from V and 0 bases from J; bases unmatched to any gene: 4. The CDR3 contains 15 residues. Comments on this clone: Antigen specificity is unknown.

The study, taken as a whole, reports: An expected dependence of interdonor clonotype sharing on sequencing depth was noted.

The table came from immunoSEQ multiplex PCR; TCRdb's copy has only in-frame clones and leaves some out. This table has about 600,000 clones, just over 75% appearing once. The material sequenced was PBMCs. The sequence was obtained from a woman in her 40s in good health. Some clones in this sample may be carry-over from other donors' samples. The rearrangement uses TRBV5-4 and TRBJ2-5; 7 bases map to TRBD1. This CDR3 is CASSFRDRYQETQYF. The CDR3, as DNA: TGTGCCAGCAGCTTCCGGGACAGATACCAAGAGACCCAGTACTTC.